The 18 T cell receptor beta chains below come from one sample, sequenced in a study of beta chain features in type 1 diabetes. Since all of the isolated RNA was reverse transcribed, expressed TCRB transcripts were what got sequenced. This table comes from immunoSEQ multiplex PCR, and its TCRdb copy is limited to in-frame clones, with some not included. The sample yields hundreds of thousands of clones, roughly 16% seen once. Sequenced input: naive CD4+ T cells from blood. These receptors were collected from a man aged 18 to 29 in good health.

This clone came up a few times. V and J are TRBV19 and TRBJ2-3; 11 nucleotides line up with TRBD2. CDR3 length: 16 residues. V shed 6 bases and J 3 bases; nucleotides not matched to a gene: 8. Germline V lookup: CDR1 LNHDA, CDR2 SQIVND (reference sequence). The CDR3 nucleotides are TGTGCCAGTAGAACAACCGGGACTAGCGGTACAGATACGCAGTATTTT. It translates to CASRTTGTSGTDTQYF.

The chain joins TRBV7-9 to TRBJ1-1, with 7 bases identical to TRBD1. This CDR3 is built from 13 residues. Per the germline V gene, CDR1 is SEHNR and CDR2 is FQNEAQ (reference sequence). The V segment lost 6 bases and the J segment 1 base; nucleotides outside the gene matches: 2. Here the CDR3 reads CASRRDRNTEAFF. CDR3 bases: TGTGCCAGCAGAAGGGACAGGAACACTGAAGCTTTCTTT.

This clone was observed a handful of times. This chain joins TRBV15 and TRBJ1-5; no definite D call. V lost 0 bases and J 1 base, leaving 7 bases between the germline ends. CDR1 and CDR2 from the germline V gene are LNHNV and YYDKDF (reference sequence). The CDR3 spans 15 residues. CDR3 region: CATSRDDTSNQPQHF. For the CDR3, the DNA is TGTGCCACCAGCAGAGATGACACCAGCAATCAGCCCCAGCATTTT.

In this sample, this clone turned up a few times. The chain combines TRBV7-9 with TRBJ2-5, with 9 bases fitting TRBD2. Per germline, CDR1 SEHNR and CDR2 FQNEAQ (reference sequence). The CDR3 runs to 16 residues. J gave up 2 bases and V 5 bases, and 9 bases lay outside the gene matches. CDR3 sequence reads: CASSPGLAGRQETQYF. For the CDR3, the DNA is TGTGCCAGCAGCCCAGGGCTAGCGGGGAGACAAGAGACCCAGTACTTC. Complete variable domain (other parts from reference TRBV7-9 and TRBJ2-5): DTGVSQNPRHKITKRGQNVTFRCDPISEHNRLYWYRQTLGQGPEFLTYFQNEAQLEKSRLLSDRFSAERPKGSFSTLEIQRTEQGDSAMYLCASSPGLAGRQETQYFGPGTRLLVL.

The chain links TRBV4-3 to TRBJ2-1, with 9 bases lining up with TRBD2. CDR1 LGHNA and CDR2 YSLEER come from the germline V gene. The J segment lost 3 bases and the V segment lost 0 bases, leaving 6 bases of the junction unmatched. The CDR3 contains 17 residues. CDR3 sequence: CASSQEPSGINYNEQFF. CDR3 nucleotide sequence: TGCGCCAGCAGCCAAGAACCTAGCGGGATTAACTACAATGAGCAGTTCTTC.

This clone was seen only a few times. CDR3 bases: TGTGCCAGCAGCTTTGGGGTGGGAGCGGGGGATCCCGGGGAGCTGTTTTTT. Residues: CASSFGVGAGDPGELFF. The chain combines TRBV7-2 with TRBJ2-2, with 8 bases fitting TRBD2. The CDR3 is made up of 17 amino acids. V dropped 3 bases and J dropped 6; count of bases not matched to a gene: 12. Germline V CDR1 and CDR2: SGHTA, FQGNSA.

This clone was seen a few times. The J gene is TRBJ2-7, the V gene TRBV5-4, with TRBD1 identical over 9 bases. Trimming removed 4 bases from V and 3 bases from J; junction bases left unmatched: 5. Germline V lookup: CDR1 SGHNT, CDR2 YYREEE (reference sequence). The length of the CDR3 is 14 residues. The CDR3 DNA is TGTGCCAGCAGCGCCCGGGACAGGGTCTACGAGCAGTACTTC. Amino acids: CASSARDRVYEQYF. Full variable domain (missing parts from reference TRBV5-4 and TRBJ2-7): ETGVTQSPTHLIKTRGQQVTLRCSSQSGHNTVSWYQQALGQGPQFIFQYYREEENGRGNFPPRFSGLQFPNYSSELNVNALELDDSALYLCASSARDRVYEQYFGPGTRLTVT.

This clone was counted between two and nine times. CDR3 nucleotide sequence: TGCGCCAGCAGCCAAGAATTGCGACTGTACGAGCAGTACTTC. Protein: CASSQELRLYEQYF. J is TRBJ2-7 and V is TRBV4-3; D unresolved. The CDR3 runs to 14 residues. V was clipped by 0 bases and J by 4 bases, with 10 bases between them. The germline V gene encodes CDR1 LGHNA and CDR2 YSLEER.

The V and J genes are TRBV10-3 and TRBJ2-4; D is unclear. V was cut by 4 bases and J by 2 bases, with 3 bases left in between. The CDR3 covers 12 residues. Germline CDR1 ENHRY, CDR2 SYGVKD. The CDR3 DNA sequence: TGTGCCATCAGTGCTTCCAAAAACATTCAGTACTTC. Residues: CAISASKNIQYF.

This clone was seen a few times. In nucleotides, the CDR3 is TGTGCCAGTAGTGTTGGACAGGGCGGACAGCCCCAGCATTTT. This sequence encodes CASSVGQGGQPQHF. The chain joins TRBV19 to TRBJ1-5; TRBD1 aligns across 8 bases. Losses at the gene ends were 5 bases for V and 7 bases for J; bases not matched to a gene: 7. From germline, CDR1 is LNHDA and CDR2 SQIVND (reference sequence). The length of the CDR3 is 14 residues.

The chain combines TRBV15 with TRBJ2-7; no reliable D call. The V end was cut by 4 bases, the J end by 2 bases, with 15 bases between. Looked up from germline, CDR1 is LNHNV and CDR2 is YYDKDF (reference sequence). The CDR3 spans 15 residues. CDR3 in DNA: TGTGCCACCAGCACTCGGGCCCTTATGCCCTACGAGCAGTACTTC. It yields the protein CATSTRALMPYEQYF.

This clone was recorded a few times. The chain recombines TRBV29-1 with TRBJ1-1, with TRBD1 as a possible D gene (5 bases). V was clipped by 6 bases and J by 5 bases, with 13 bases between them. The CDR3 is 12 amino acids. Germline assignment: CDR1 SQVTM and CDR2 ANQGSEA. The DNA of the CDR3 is TGCAGCGTAAGTGGGGGTTTTACTGAAGCTTTCTTT. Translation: CSVSGGFTEAFF.

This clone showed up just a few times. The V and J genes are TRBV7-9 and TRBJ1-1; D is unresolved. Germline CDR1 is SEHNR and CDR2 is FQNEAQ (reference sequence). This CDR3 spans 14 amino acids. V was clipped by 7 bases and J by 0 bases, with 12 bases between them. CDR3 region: CASTLGFVNTEAFF. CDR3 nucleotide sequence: TGTGCCAGCACCTTGGGATTCGTGAACACTGAAGCTTTCTTT.

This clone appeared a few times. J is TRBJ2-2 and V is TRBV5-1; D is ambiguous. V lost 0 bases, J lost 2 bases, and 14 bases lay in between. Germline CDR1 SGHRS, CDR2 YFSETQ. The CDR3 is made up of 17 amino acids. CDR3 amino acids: CASSLAGPAENTGELFF. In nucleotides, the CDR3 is TGCGCCAGCAGCTTGGCCGGGCCTGCGGAAAACACCGGGGAGCTGTTTTTT.

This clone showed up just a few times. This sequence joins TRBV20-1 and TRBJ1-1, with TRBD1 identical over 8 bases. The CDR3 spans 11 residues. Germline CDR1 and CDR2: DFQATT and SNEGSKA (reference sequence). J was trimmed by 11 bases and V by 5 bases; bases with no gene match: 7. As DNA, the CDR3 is TGCAGTGCTTTTCGGACAGGGCCCGCTTTCTTT. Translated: CSAFRTGPAFF.

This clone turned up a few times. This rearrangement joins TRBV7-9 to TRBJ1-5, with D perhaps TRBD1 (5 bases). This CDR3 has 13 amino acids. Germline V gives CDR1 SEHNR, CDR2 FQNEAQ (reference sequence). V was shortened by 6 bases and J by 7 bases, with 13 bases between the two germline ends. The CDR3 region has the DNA TGTGCCAGCAGTCGTATGGGGGGACAGCCCCAGCATTTT. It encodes CASSRMGGQPQHF.

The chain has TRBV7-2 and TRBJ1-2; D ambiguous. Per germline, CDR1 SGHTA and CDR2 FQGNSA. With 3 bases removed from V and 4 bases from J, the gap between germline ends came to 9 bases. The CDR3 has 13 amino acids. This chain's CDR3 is CASSFQLLYGYTF. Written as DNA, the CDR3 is TGTGCCAGCAGCTTCCAGCTCCTCTATGGCTACACCTTC.

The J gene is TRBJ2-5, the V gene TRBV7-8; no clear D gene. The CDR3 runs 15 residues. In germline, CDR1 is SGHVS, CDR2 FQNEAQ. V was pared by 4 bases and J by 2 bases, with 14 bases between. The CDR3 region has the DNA TGTGCCAGCAGCTCCCACAGAGCCAGTCAAGAGACCCAGTACTTC. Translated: CASSSHRASQETQYF. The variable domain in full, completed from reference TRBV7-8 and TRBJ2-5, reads GAGVSQSPRYKVAKRGQDVALRCDPISGHVSLFWYQQALGQGPEFLTYFQNEAQLDKSGLPSDRFFAERPEGSVSTLKIQRTQQEDSAVYLCASSSHRASQETQYFGPGTRLLVL.